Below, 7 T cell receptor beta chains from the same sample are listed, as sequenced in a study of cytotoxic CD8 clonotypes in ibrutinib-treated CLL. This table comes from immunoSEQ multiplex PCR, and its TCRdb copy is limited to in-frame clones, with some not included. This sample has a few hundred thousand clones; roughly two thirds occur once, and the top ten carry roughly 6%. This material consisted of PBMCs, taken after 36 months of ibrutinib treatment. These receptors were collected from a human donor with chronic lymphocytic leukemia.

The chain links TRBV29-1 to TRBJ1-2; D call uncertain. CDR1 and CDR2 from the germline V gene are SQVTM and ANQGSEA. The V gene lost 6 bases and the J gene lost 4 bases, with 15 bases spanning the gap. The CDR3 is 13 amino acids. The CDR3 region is CSVRYRNFYGYTF. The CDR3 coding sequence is TGCAGCGTCAGGTACCGAAACTTCTATGGCTACACCTTC.

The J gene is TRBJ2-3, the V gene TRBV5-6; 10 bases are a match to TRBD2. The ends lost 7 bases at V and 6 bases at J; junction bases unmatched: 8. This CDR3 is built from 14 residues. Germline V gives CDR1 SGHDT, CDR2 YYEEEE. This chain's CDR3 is CASRSGGAWDTQYF. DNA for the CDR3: TGTGCCAGCCGAAGCGGGGGGGCCTGGGATACGCAGTATTTT.

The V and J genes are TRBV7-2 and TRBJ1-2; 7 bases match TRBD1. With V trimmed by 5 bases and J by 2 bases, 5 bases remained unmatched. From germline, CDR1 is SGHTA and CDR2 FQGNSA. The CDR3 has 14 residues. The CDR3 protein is CASSPGTVNYGYTF. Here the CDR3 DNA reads TGTGCCAGCAGCCCCGGGACAGTCAACTATGGCTACACCTTC.

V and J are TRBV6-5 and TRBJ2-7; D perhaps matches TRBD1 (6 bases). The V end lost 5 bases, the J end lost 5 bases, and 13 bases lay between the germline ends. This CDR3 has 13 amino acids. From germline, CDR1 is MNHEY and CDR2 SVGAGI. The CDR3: CASSITGFHEQYF. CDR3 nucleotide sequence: TGTGCCAGCAGTATTACAGGGTTCCACGAGCAGTACTTC.

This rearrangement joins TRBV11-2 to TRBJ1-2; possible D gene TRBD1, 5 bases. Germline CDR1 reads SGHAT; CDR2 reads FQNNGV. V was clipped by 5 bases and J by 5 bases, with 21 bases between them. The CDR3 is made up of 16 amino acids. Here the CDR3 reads CASSPAAVMGPYGYTF. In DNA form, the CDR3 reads TGTGCCAGCAGCCCCGCGGCGGTGATGGGGCCTTATGGCTACACCTTC.

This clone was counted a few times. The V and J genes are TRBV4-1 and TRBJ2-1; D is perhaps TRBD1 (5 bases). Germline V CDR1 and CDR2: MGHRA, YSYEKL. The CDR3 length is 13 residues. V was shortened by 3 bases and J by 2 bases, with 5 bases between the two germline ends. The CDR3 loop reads CASSHRAYNEQFF. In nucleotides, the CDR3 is TGCGCCAGCAGCCACAGGGCCTACAATGAGCAGTTCTTC.

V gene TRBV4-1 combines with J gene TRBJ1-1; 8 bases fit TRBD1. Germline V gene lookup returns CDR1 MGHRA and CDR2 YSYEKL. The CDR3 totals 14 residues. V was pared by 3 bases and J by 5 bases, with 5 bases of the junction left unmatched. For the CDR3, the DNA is TGCGCCAGCAGCCACAAACAGGGGGGGACTGAAGCTTTCTTT. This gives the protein CASSHKQGGTEAFF.